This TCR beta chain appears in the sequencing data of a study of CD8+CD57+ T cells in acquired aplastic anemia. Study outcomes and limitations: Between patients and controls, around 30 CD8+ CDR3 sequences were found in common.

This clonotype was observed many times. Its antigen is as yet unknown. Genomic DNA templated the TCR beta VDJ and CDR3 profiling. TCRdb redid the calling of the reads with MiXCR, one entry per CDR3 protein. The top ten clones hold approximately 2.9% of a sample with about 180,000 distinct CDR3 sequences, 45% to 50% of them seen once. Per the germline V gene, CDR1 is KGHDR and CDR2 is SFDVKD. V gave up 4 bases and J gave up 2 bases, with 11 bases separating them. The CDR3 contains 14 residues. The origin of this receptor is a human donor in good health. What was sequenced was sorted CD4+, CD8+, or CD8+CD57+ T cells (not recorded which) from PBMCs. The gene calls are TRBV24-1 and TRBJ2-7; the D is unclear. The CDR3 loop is CATSDPRPPYEQYF. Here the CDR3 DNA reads TGTGCCACCAGTGACCCCAGGCCCCCCTACGAGCAGTACTTC.